Below are 13 T cell receptor beta chains sequenced from a single sample in a study of identical twins. TCRdb independently ran MiXCR on the 5' RACE reads; one entry per CDR3 protein. Found here are around 230,000 distinct CDR3 sequences, around 10% of them singletons; the top ten hold just over 5%. The source material was memory (CD45RO+) T cells sorted from blood. These receptors all come from a woman between 18 and 30 years old in good health.

This clonotype was detected ten times or more. The chain employs TRBV2 and TRBJ2-5; 7 positions agree with TRBD1. Unmatched junction bases numbered 8, after V lost 7 bases and J lost 6 bases. Germline lookup yields CDR1 SNHLY and CDR2 FYNNEI. The CDR3 consists of 13 residues. The CDR3 region has the DNA TGTGCCAGCATTCGAGACAGGGTACAGACCCAGTACTTC. Translation: CASIRDRVQTQYF.

Of note for this clonotype: Given a much more abundant clone one base away, this may be a read error. V and J are TRBV12-3 or TRBV12-4 and TRBJ1-1, with D perhaps matching TRBD1 (6 bases). The CDR3 is 14 amino acids. With 7 bases removed from V and 4 bases from J, the gap between germline ends came to 16 bases. The CDR3 loop reads CASNLRGAITEAFF. The CDR3 DNA is TGTGCCAGCAACCTCCGGGGGGCGATCACTGAAGCTTTCTTT.

The J gene is TRBJ2-7, the V gene TRBV20-1, with D uncertain. The germline V gene has CDR1 DFQATT and CDR2 SNEGSKA (reference sequence). V was shortened by 3 bases and J by 5 bases, with 23 bases between the two germline ends. The CDR3 has 16 amino acids. CDR3 residues: CSASPAIPSPWDEQYF. CDR3 coding DNA: TGCAGTGCTAGTCCGGCGATCCCCTCCCCCTGGGACGAGCAGTACTTC.

This clonotype was detected ten times or more. The chain is built from TRBV14 and TRBJ2-5; D call uncertain. Deletions cut 4 bases from V and 1 base from J, with 4 bases between. The length of the CDR3 is 12 residues. The germline gives CDR1 SGHDN, CDR2 FVKESK. The CDR3 nucleotides are TGTGCCAGCAGCCTCGTCCAAGAGACCCAGTACTTC. This codes for CASSLVQETQYF.

There are many counts of this clonotype. This rearrangement joins TRBV12-3 or TRBV12-4 to TRBJ1-6; TRBD1 matches 9 bases. The CDR3 has 14 residues. Trimming cost V 5 bases and J 6 bases; bases outside gene matches: 2. CDR3 residues: CASSPTGGNSPLHF. CDR3 DNA: TGTGCCAGCAGTCCGACAGGGGGTAATTCACCCCTCCACTTT.

The V gene is TRBV7-2, the J gene TRBJ2-1; 9 positions agree with TRBD1. The CDR3 runs to 17 residues. Germline V CDR1 and CDR2: SGHTA, FQGNSA. Trimming took 5 bases from V and 7 from J; bases not matched to a gene: 15. The CDR3 sequence: CASSRVKGQGRANEQFF. DNA of the CDR3: TGTGCCAGCAGCCGAGTGAAGGGACAGGGAAGGGCAAATGAGCAGTTCTTC.

This chain connects TRBV14 to TRBJ2-7; D call uncertain. The ends were cut back, 5 bases at V and 3 bases at J, with 14 bases in the middle. The germline V gene encodes CDR1 SGHDN and CDR2 FVKESK. The CDR3 spans 14 residues. CDR3 nucleotide sequence: TGTGCCAGCAGCTCACATCACTACCGCTACGAGCAGTACTTC. This encodes CASSSHHYRYEQYF.

This clonotype was counted at least ten times. This sequence joins TRBV20-1 and TRBJ2-1, with TRBD2 matching 8 bases. Trimming took 1 base from V and 0 from J; bases not matched to a gene: 2. Germline values: CDR1 DFQATT, CDR2 SNEGSKA (reference sequence). The CDR3 has 15 residues. The CDR3 sequence is CSARALAGSYNEQFF. The CDR3 bases are TGCAGTGCTAGAGCTCTAGCGGGCTCCTACAATGAGCAGTTCTTC.

This clonotype occurred a few times. The V call is TRBV7-6, the J call TRBJ1-2; no clear D. The CDR3 has 16 residues. Germline assignment: CDR1 SGHVS and CDR2 FNYEAQ. V lost 3 bases and J lost 3, with 17 bases in between. The CDR3 region is CASSFLLGAGDYGYTF. The CDR3 DNA sequence: TGTGCCAGCAGCTTTCTTCTGGGAGCCGGGGACTATGGCTACACCTTC.

The chain combines TRBV5-5 with TRBJ2-2; 10 bases map to TRBD2. The junction had 3 bases not matched to a gene; V was cut back by 7 bases and J by 0 bases. The CDR3 sequence is 15 residues long. Germline CDR1 and CDR2: SGHKS and YYEKEE (reference sequence). CDR3 sequence: CASLSGRTNTGELFF. The CDR3 bases are TGTGCCAGCCTTAGCGGGAGGACGAACACCGGGGAGCTGTTTTTT.

The gene calls are TRBV5-1 and TRBJ2-7; TRBD1 matches at 8 bases. Trimming took 3 bases from V and 6 from J; bases not matched to a gene: 5. This CDR3 spans 13 amino acids. Germline values: CDR1 SGHRS, CDR2 YFSETQ. The CDR3 loop is CASSWTGSGEQYF. The CDR3 region has the DNA TGCGCCAGCAGCTGGACAGGGTCCGGCGAGCAGTACTTC.

This clonotype appeared a few times. The chain has TRBV28 and TRBJ2-1; 16 bases are shared with TRBD2. The CDR3 totals 17 residues. V was clipped by 6 bases and J by 9 bases; unmatched bases: 11. The germline CDR1 and CDR2 sequences are MDHEN and SYDVKM. The CDR3 protein is CASSSASGTSGRAEQFF. For the CDR3, the DNA is TGTGCCAGCAGCTCAGCCTCCGGGACTAGCGGGAGGGCTGAGCAGTTCTTC.

The sample holds many counts of this clonotype. The CDR3 sequence: CASEASVSNEQFF. The DNA of the CDR3 is TGTGCCAGCGAGGCTAGCGTAAGTAATGAGCAGTTCTTC. The V gene is TRBV3-1, the J gene TRBJ2-1; the D gene is possibly TRBD2 (6 bases). This CDR3 contains 13 residues. Germline assignment: CDR1 LGHDT and CDR2 YNNKEL (reference sequence). V was shortened by 8 bases and J by 7 bases, with 15 bases between the two germline ends.